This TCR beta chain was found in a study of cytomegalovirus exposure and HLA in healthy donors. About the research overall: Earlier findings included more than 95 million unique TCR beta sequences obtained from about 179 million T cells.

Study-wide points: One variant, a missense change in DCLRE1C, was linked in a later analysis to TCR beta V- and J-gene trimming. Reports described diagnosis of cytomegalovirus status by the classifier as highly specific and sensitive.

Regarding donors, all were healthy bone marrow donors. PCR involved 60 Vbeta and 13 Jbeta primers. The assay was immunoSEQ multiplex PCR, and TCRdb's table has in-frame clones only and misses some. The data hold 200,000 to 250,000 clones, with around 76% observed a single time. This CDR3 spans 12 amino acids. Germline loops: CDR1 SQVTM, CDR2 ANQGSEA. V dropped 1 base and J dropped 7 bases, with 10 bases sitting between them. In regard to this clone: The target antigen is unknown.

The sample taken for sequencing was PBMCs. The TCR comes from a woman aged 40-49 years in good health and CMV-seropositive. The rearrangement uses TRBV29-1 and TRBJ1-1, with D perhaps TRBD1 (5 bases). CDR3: CSVEGGVVEAFF. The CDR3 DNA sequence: TGCAGCGTTGAAGGGGGGGTTGTTGAAGCTTTCTTT.